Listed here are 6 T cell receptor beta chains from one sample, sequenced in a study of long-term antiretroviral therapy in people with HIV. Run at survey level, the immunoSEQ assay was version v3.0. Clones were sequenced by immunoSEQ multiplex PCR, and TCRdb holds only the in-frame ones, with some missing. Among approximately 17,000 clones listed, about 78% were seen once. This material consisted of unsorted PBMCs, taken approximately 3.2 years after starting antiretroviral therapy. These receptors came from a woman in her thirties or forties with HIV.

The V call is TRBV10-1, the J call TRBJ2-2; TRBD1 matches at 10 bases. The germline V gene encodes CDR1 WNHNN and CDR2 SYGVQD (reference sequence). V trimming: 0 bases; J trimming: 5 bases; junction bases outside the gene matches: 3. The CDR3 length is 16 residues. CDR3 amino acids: CASSESKGQGTGELFF. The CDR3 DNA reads TGCGCCAGCAGTGAGTCGAAGGGACAGGGGACCGGGGAGCTGTTTTTT.

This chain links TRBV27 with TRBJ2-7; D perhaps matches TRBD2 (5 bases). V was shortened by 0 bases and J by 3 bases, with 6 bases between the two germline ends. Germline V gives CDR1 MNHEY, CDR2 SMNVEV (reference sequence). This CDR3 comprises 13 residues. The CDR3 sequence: CASSLSGVYEQYF. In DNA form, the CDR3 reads TGTGCCAGCAGTTTATCCGGGGTCTACGAGCAGTACTTC.

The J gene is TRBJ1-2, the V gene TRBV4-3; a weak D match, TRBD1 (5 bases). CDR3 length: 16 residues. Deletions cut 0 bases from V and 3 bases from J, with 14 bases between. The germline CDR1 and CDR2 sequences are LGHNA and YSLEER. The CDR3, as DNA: TGCGCCAGCAGCCAAGATTCAGGCGAGGGGTACTATGGCTACACCTTC. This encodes CASSQDSGEGYYGYTF.

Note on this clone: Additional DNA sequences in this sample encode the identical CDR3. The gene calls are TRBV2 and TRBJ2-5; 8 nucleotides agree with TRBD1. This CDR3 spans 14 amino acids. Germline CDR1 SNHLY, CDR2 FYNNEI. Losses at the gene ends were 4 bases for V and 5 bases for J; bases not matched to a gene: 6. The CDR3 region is CASSGQGARETQYF. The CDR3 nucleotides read TGTGCCAGCAGTGGTCAGGGGGCGCGTGAGACCCAGTACTTC.

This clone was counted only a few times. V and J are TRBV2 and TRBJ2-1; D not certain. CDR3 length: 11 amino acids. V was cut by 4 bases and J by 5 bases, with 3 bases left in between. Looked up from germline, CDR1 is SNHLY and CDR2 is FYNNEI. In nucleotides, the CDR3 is TGTGCCAGCAGTGGAGACAATGAGCAGTTCTTC. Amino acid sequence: CASSGDNEQFF.

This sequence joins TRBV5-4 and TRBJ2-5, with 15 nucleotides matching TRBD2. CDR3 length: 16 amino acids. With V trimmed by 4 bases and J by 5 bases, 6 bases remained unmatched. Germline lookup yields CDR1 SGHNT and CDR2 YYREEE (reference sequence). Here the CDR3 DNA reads TGTGCCAGCAGCCCAAATGGACTAGCGGGGGGGGAGACCCAGTACTTC. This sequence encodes CASSPNGLAGGETQYF.